There are a few counts of the clone carrying this T cell receptor (beta chain). Its antigen is not identified. This specimen comes from a study of OX40 agonist ivuxolimab in advanced cancers. Study-level findings and limits: No determination was made of the antigen specificity of the expanded peripheral T cells.

Germline V lookup: CDR1 SGHRS, CDR2 YFSETQ. The CDR3 is made up of 13 amino acids. J gave up 9 bases and V 7 bases, and 12 bases lay outside the gene matches. Sequencing was performed with immunoSEQ multiplex PCR; in TCRdb, only in-frame clones are kept and a portion is missing. The table includes 54,000 or so clones, approximately 87% detected once. The TCR sequence derives from an adult with an advanced solid tumor such as melanoma, head and neck, liver or kidney cancer. This specimen consisted of CD4+ or CD8+ T cells sorted from blood, obtained in a trial of the OX40 agonist ivuxolimab. The chain employs TRBV5-1 and TRBJ1-2; the match to TRBD1 covers 7 bases. This CDR3 is CASHGTAYGSYTF. Written as DNA, the CDR3 is TGCGCCAGCCACGGGACAGCTTACGGCAGCTACACCTTC.